This T cell receptor beta chain originates from a study of long-term antiretroviral therapy in people with HIV (dated by TCRdb to 2021 to 2024). With respect to the entire study: The earliest samples were collected about a decade before the 2015 WHO recommendation for immediate ART, when ART was typically delayed until CD4 counts fell. Test extractions of a monoclonal T-cell line alongside 30 to 35 polyclonal samples showed no cross-contamination during QIAcube processing. A total of 150 to 200 cryopreserved PBMC samples came from a few dozen adults with confirmed HIV infection and were collected serially over a mean of roughly six years (range 1-12). About 40% of the 30 participants with HIV were female. A retrospective serial study tested whether changes in peripheral blood TRB repertoire composition and diversity were associated with ART initiation and durable HIV suppression.

As concerns this clone: Its antigen specificity is not known. No base qualities exist here, and no much larger clone lies one base off it.

The immunoSEQ hsTCRB v3.0 assay was used at survey level resolution to sequence the TRB variable region. The targeted TRB sequencing depth was roughly 40,000-55,000 T-cell genomes per sample. An Illumina MiSeq with a v3 150-cycle kit was used to sequence the pooled TRB libraries. On the authors' methods: Analysis of repertoires was carried out in R inside a reproducible Nextflow workflow spanning QC, data transformation and analysis. LymphoSeq2, an R package for exploring AIRR-Seq data, was used to implement the custom analyses. A handful of samples that produced fewer than 5000 total TRB sequences were removed, so fewer than 200 HIV repertoires were analyzed. Among the approximately 180 retained HIV repertoires, approximately 57 were collected before ART initiation and about 130 were collected after ART initiation. Repertoires were downsampled to 5000 TRB nucleotide sequences, and summary statistics were averaged over 100 downsampling iterations. TRB sequences were retained for analysis only if CDR3 regions of at least seven amino acids were present. A Shannon entropy-derived clonality score and the Gini coefficient were used to measure diversity. Repertoire networks linked the top 5000 CDR3 amino acid sequences whenever two sequences differed by an edit distance of one. For TRB CDR3 amino acid sequences, GLIPH2 was used to predict antigen specificity groups and MHC restriction. Known CMV, EBV, HIV or tissue antigen associations were flagged by matching CDR3 amino acid sequences against VDJdb and McPAS-TCR. Pre-ART, post-ART and control groups were compared with Wilcoxon signed-rank tests and Holm-Bonferroni correction. TCRdb holds this immuneACCESS table with in-frame rearrangements only. Some clones are missing; in checked studies, unresolved V genes explain under half, and the rest has no known cause. The D gene and trimming were derived from the DNA, and the V and J assignments and clone size from that table. The sample table records about 30,000 clones; roughly 84% of these occur just once. The leading ten clones occupy just under 8.5% of the sample.

The paper's findings and limits, for the study overall: The samples were dated from about 2003 to 2017, and the ART regimens that were used may be less effective than current ART regimens. Because pre-ART samples had limited cell numbers, unsorted PBMC were profiled rather than sorted CD4+ and CD8+ T cells. At every time point, the repertoire was dominated by expanded TRB clones first identified before ART initiation, although this dominance fluctuated and, in many PLHIV, declined after ART. Because PBMC availability was limited, only the TCR beta chain was sequenced, with no alpha chain pairing. HIV repertoires had narrower CDR3 length ranges than controls, and the network structure suggested an antigen-experienced repertoire that shifted only slightly toward naive after ART. Starting ART was linked to a significant rise in TRB diversity, yet even with long-term ART the diversity remained significantly lower than in transplant donor controls. Inferences about post-ART repertoire changes are limited because no data were available on ART adherence, viral resistance or therapy changes.

The CDR3 sequence holds 16 residues, the cysteine and phenylalanine included. The kept DNA is CDR3 alone, 48 bases in frame from the first base. For CDR1 and CDR2, the germline V gene (reference sequence) lists SGHNT and YYREEE. Ends trimmed: V by 3 bases, J by 6 bases; bases unmatched to a gene: 6. To be included, a participant needed at least one PBMC sample from before ART initiation plus at least two post-ART samples. Treatment was received in the United States of America by all participants with HIV. Before DNA extraction, cryopreserved samples of roughly 1-10 million PBMC were thawed and washed. At the time of the earliest PBMC sample, participants with HIV were aged between roughly 20 and 54 years. PBMC samples from each participant spanned 1-4 timepoints before ART initiation and 2-8 timepoints after ART initiation, with a median of 7 samples. Serial HIV viral load, CD4+ T-cell count, ART history and demographic data were obtained for every participant. Using a Qiagen kit on a QIAcube, genomic DNA was extracted from unsorted PBMC, with samples processed in batches of 12.

This receptor chain uses TRBV5-4 and TRBJ2-7, with 16 middle bases fitting TRBD2. The sequencing used unsorted PBMCs, collected 3 years after starting antiretroviral therapy. This clonotype originated in a man aged 40-55 years with HIV. At the DNA level, the sequence is TGTGCCAGCAGCTCAGGGACTAGCGGGAGGGCTGGCGAGCAGTACTTC. This translates into CASSSGTSGRAGEQYF. Supplemented by the reference TRBV5-4 and TRBJ2-7 proteins around the CDR3, the complete variable domain is ETGVTQSPTHLIKTRGQQVTLRCSSQSGHNTVSWYQQALGQGPQFIFQYYREEENGRGNFPPRFSGLQFPNYSSELNVNALELDDSALYLCASSSGTSGRAGEQYFGPGTRLTVT.